The subject of this entry is one T cell receptor (beta chain). Its antigen has not been determined. No base-level quality is on record; no much larger clone is a single base apart. From the cysteine through the phenylalanine, the CDR3 covers 15 amino acids. Only CDR3 DNA is held: 45 bases, read in frame from base 1. V is cut back by 5 bases and J by 1 base, with 6 bases in the junction unmatched. The germline V gene specifies SGHAT as CDR1 and FQNNGV as CDR2. The TCR beta CDR3 regions were amplified from RNA transcripts. The TCR CDR3 was subjected to a first round of RT-PCR using the HTBI primer set and the Qiagen OneStep RT-PCR kit. A second multiplex PCR round built the libraries, followed by size selection and purification. The libraries were sequenced on an Illumina HiSeq2000 using paired-end 100 bp reads. The source study handled its data this way. SOAPnuke was used to process the raw data, throwing out any read that contained adapters or uncalled bases, had a mean Phred below 15, or lacked an exact constant-primer or identifier match. COPE v1.2.5 was used to merge high-quality paired reads, and clonotypes were defined as unique nucleotide sequences. Clonotypes were aligned to IMGT TRBV, TRBD and TRBJ reference segments using MiTCR v1.1. The analysis included only V-J combinations with a frequency above 0.0001, which together covered around 99% of the repertoires. The TCS score was defined as F50 (clonal expansion) divided by E x V (chaos), with BLOSUM62-based TCRdist calculated between CDR3 peptides within each V-J. Welch's t-statistics and random forest reduced 514 V-J features to 10 to 15, which were used in a naive Bayes classifier (R e1071). The public reads were quality trimmed at Q25 with fastp and then assembled into clones with MiXCR by TCRdb, keeping productive beta chains. Entries are consolidated by CDR3 protein sequence, retaining the most common genes and DNA. For this entry, the V and J calls and clone size follow TCRdb and not the study's own pipeline. The sample table records roughly 530,000 distinct CDR3 sequences; roughly 15% of these occur just once. The top ten constitute approximately 15% of the sample.

The data are from a study of T cells in Graves' hyperthyroidism and ophthalmopathy (dated by TCRdb to about 2019). Study-level background: Peripheral blood was sampled at the time of initial diagnosis, prior to any treatment. Prospective prediction of ophthalmopathy was tested in an independent validation cohort consisting of fewer than 20 hyperthyroidism patients and approximately 16 patients who later progressed to ophthalmopathy. TCR Vbeta CDR3 sequencing of approximately 140 peripheral blood samples (over 40 ophthalmopathy, 75 or so hyperthyroidism and some 17 progressor patients) is reported in the paper. The approximately 100 discovery patients were randomly divided into training and test sets at a 7:3 ratio. TCR V-J signatures able to tell the groups apart were searched for in a discovery cohort of 90 to 100 patients, of whom more than 40 had Graves' ophthalmopathy and some 60 had stable Graves' hyperthyroidism. After sampling, hyperthyroidism patients received methimazole starting at 30 mg daily, and ophthalmopathy patients received high-dose intravenous methylprednisolone. In addition, the study compared T-cell repertoires in thyroid tissue and in blood from roughly 6 Graves' hyperthyroidism patients.

Study-wide findings and limitations: A 13 V-J signature model separated ophthalmopathy from stable hyperthyroidism, with 87.88% sensitivity and roughly 81% specificity in cross-validation and 80%/75% in testing. Sample size was not statistically predetermined, and investigators were not blinded to group allocation. Most expanded thyroid clonotypes (frequency above 0.001) were also detected in blood, a finding suggesting that blood repertoires may reflect thyroid immune responses. During validation, the model predicted progression to ophthalmopathy a median of approximately 6 months ahead of onset, with around 71% sensitivity and 72% to 80% specificity.

Ophthalmopathy patients had moderately to severely active disease, with a Clinical Activity Score of 3 or more, a NOSPECS grade of 4 or more, and a disease duration of less than 3 months. The study excluded patients with uncontrolled infections, other autoimmune diseases, pregnancy or lactation. Diagnoses were based on clinical symptoms, serum thyroxine and TRAb, thyroid ultrasound and orbital computed tomography. Ficoll-Paque density gradient centrifugation was used to isolate PBMCs from about 10 ml of fresh peripheral blood. Total RNA was extracted with Trizol reagent, and quality was checked on an Agilent 2100 Bioanalyzer.

The receptor chain draws on TRBV11-2 and TRBJ2-7; TRBD1 fits 9 bases in the junction. The sequence was obtained from a woman younger than 35 with Graves' ophthalmopathy. Sequencing was done on a sample of blood. The CDR3 loop reads CASSPRQGVSYEQYF. The nucleotide sequence reads TGTGCCAGCAGCCCCAGACAGGGGGTTTCCTACGAGCAGTACTTC.